One sample yielded the 10 T cell receptor beta chains listed below, sequenced in a study of blood T cell repertoires in COVID-19. Profiling relied on immunoSEQ multiplex PCR, and the TCRdb table lists in-frame clones only, not all of them. Among 300,000 to 450,000 clones listed, 87% were seen once. Sequencing was carried out using PBMCs or T cells enriched from blood (not recorded which). These TCRs come from a man aged 30-40 years who had recovered from COVID-19.

This rearrangement joins TRBV6-5 to TRBJ2-7, with D tentatively TRBD1 (5 bases). CDR3 size: 12 residues. The V end lost 5 bases, the J end lost 3 bases, and 8 bases lay between the germline ends. In germline, CDR1 is MNHEY, CDR2 SVGAGI. The CDR3 DNA is TGTGCCAGCAGTCTTACAGGCTACGAGCAGTACTTC. It specifies CASSLTGYEQYF.

The chain combines TRBV30 with TRBJ2-6, with D tentatively TRBD2 (6 bases). The germline CDR1 and CDR2 sequences are GTSNPN and SVGIG (reference sequence). V was cut by 0 bases and J by 0 bases, with 12 bases left in between. The CDR3 has 17 residues. CDR3 region: CAWSVGGTVSGANVLTF. As DNA, the CDR3 is TGTGCCTGGAGTGTCGGGGGTACAGTCTCTGGGGCCAACGTCCTGACTTTC.

The chain employs TRBV5-6 and TRBJ1-1; TRBD1 might be the D (5 bases). The germline V gene encodes CDR1 SGHDT and CDR2 YYEEEE. V was trimmed by 3 bases and J by 2 bases, leaving 11 bases between them. This CDR3 comprises 14 residues. In DNA, the CDR3 is TGTGCCAGCAGCTGGGGCAGGTCAAACACTGAAGCTTTCTTT. Translated, it gives CASSWGRSNTEAFF.

The gene calls are TRBV3-1 (or the pseudogene TRBV3-2) and TRBJ2-1, with no clear D. V gave up 0 bases and J gave up 6 bases, with 12 bases separating them. This CDR3 has 15 residues. From germline, CDR1 is LGHDT and CDR2 YNNKEL (reference sequence). The CDR3 here is CASSQERQLGNEQFF. The CDR3 DNA sequence: TGTGCCAGCAGCCAAGAAAGACAATTGGGCAATGAGCAGTTCTTC.

The chain links TRBV27 to TRBJ2-7; 8 bases line up with TRBD2. Germline V gene data show CDR1 as MNHEY and CDR2 as SMNVEV (reference sequence). Germline trimming cut 6 bases from V and 0 bases from J; bases unmatched to any gene: 7. This CDR3 has 15 amino acids. This CDR3 reads CASSPAGGHSYEQYF. DNA of the CDR3: TGTGCCAGCAGCCCCGCGGGGGGCCACTCCTACGAGCAGTACTTC.

J is TRBJ1-5 and V is TRBV6-6, with a weak D call TRBD1 (5 bases). Per germline, CDR1 MNHNY and CDR2 SVGAGI (reference sequence). The CDR3 loop spans 16 amino acids. V shed 6 bases and J shed 3 bases, with 18 bases lying between them. Here the CDR3 DNA reads TGTGCCAGCAGAGGTGGGGATCGGGGGGTCAATCAGCCCCAGCATTTT. Residues: CASRGGDRGVNQPQHF.

The genes are TRBV6-2 or TRBV6-3 and TRBJ2-3, with TRBD2 identical over 9 bases. The CDR3 totals 15 residues. Germline CDR1 MNHEY, CDR2 SVGEGT. J lost 5 bases, V lost 2 bases, and 5 bases had no gene match. Here the CDR3 reads CASSYGGGAEDTQYF. Written as DNA, the CDR3 is TGTGCCAGCAGTTACGGCGGGGGGGCGGAAGATACGCAGTATTTT.

The count of this clone is one. The V call is TRBV18, the J call TRBJ1-2; TRBD1 is a possible D gene (6 bases). Deletions cut 2 bases from V and 1 base from J, with 14 bases between. The CDR3 length is 16 residues. Per the germline V gene, CDR1 is KGHSH and CDR2 is LQKENI. The CDR3 DNA follows: TGTGCCAGCTCACCAGAAGGGGGACACAATAACTATGGCTACACCTTC. Translation gives CASSPEGGHNNYGYTF.

This chain links TRBV2 with TRBJ2-3; D might be TRBD1 (5 bases). This CDR3 has 12 residues. The V and J ends lost 3 bases and 6 bases respectively, with 7 bases between them. Germline V CDR1 and CDR2: SNHLY, FYNNEI. CDR3 DNA sequence: TGTGCCAGCAGTGAGACAGCCGATACGCAGTATTTT. It encodes CASSETADTQYF.

The J gene is TRBJ2-4, the V gene TRBV2; D may be TRBD2 (5 bases). Trimming shortened V by 0 bases and J by 3 bases, and 18 bases separated the two germline ends. Germline V CDR1 and CDR2: SNHLY, FYNNEI. The CDR3 contains 18 residues. CDR3 coding DNA: TGTGCCAGCAGTGAAGCGATGTGGGTTTCCCGGGGCAAAAACATTCAGTACTTC. Amino acids: CASSEAMWVSRGKNIQYF.